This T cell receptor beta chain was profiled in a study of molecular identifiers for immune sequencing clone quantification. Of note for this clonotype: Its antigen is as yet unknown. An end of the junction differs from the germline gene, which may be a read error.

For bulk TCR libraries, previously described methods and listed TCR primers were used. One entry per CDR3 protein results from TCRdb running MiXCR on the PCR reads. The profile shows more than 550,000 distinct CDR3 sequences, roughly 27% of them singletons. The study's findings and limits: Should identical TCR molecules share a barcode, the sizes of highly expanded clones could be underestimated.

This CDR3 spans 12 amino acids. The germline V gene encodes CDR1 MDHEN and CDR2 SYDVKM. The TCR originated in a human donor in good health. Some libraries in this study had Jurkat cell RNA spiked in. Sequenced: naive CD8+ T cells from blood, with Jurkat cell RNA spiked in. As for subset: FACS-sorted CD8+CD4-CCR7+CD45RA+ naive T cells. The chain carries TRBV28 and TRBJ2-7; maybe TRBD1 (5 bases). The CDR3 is CASSPQVYEQCF. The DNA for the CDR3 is TGTGCCAGCAGTCCACAGGTCTACGAGCAGTGCTTC.